A single sample is the source of the 9 T cell receptor beta chains below, sequenced in a study of CD8 T cells in ankylosing spondylitis. TCRdb independently ran MiXCR on the 5' RACE reads; one entry per CDR3 protein. The sample contains a few hundred thousand distinct CDR3 sequences, 9.5% to 15% of which appear only once. No cognate antigen is known for these TCRs. Regarding the study as a whole: A TCR beta motif of eight or nine highly homologous variants seemed to mark ankylosing spondylitis blood.

Sequencing was carried out using blood, either unsorted or a sorted T cell fraction (not recorded which). The receptors come from a male donor with ankylosing spondylitis.

DNA for the CDR3: TGCAGTGCTACTGTCCCGGGACTCCAAGAAGGTGGCTACACCTTC. Protein product: CSATVPGLQEGGYTF. The rearrangement uses TRBV20-1 and TRBJ1-2; perhaps TRBD1 as D (5 bases). The ends were cut back, 4 bases at V and 7 bases at J, with 22 bases in the middle. Germline lookup yields CDR1 DFQATT and CDR2 SNEGSKA (reference sequence). This CDR3 has 15 residues.

The chain couples TRBV9 to TRBJ1-1; 7 bases fit TRBD1. V shed 4 bases, J shed 1 base, and the junction held 10 bases outside the gene matches. The CDR3 sequence is 16 residues long. The germline gives CDR1 SGDLS, CDR2 YYNGEE. The CDR3, as DNA: TGTGCCAGCAGCCCGCGAGGGGGACAGACGAACACTGAAGCTTTCTTT. As protein: CASSPRGGQTNTEAFF.

This clonotype came up many times. The chain is built from TRBV5-1 and TRBJ1-1; the D is unclear. Trimming took off 3 bases at V and 5 bases at J, with 11 bases between the two ends. Germline V gene sequence: CDR1 SGHRS, CDR2 YFSETQ. The CDR3 contains 13 residues. CDR3: CASSWQRETEAFF. The CDR3 coding sequence is TGCGCCAGCAGCTGGCAGAGGGAAACTGAAGCTTTCTTT.

The chain's CDR3 is CSAIFTGELFF. The CDR3 nucleotides read TGCAGTGCTATATTTACCGGGGAGCTGTTTTTT. The chain joins TRBV20-1 to TRBJ2-2; D uncertain. The CDR3 sequence is 11 residues long. The V gene lost 4 bases and the J gene lost 5 bases, with 5 bases spanning the gap. CDR1 is DFQATT and CDR2 is SNEGSKA in the germline V gene (reference sequence).

This clonotype was recorded a few times. This chain uses TRBV20-1 with TRBJ2-2; D is unresolved. The CDR3 is 11 residues long. Germline V gene sequence: CDR1 DFQATT, CDR2 SNEGSKA (reference sequence). V was shortened by 5 bases and J by 5 bases, with 6 bases between the two germline ends. The DNA for the CDR3 is TGCAGTGCTGGCAGGACCGGGGAGCTGTTTTTT. It encodes CSAGRTGELFF.

This clonotype was seen repeatedly, ten times or more. The chain carries TRBV6-2 or TRBV6-3 and TRBJ2-7; D unclear. Germline V gives CDR1 MNHEY, CDR2 SVGEGT. The CDR3 length is 12 residues. V was pared by 8 bases and J by 5 bases, with 13 bases between. The CDR3 region has the DNA TGTGCCAGCGGTACCCGAACCCACGAGCAGTACGTC. It codes for CASGTRTHEQYV.

Here the CDR3 DNA reads TGTGCCTGGGTCCAGGAGACCCAGTACTTC. Translation gives CAWVQETQYF. The chain carries TRBV30 and TRBJ2-5, with D uncertain. Germline CDR1 reads GTSNPN; CDR2 reads SVGIG (reference sequence). The CDR3 loop spans 10 amino acids. V was clipped by 5 bases and J by 5 bases, with 6 bases between them.

The CDR3 is CASRGGVTYEQYF. The CDR3 DNA sequence: TGTGCCAGCAGAGGGGGGGTAACCTACGAGCAGTACTTC. This sequence joins TRBV7-6 and TRBJ2-7; D is possibly TRBD2 (7 bases). CDR3 length equals 13 residues. Looked up from germline, CDR1 is SGHVS and CDR2 is FNYEAQ. V lost 6 bases to trimming and J lost 2 bases, with 11 bases between them. The full variable domain, rest sourced from reference TRBV7-6 and TRBJ2-7, is GAGVSQSPRYKVTKRGQDVALRCDPISGHVSLYWYRQALGQGPEFLTYFNYEAQQDKSGLPNDRFSAERPEGSISTLTIQRTEQRDSAMYRCASRGGVTYEQYFGPGTRLTVT.

This clonotype was observed a handful of times. V gene TRBV7-6 combines with J gene TRBJ1-2, with D possibly matching TRBD1 (6 bases). The length of the CDR3 is 15 residues. V gave up 5 bases and J gave up 8 bases, with 21 bases separating them. Germline loops: CDR1 SGHVS, CDR2 FNYEAQ. Here the CDR3 DNA reads TGTGCCAGCAGCCGGTGGGTACAGGGAACAGAGGGCTACACCTTC. It encodes CASSRWVQGTEGYTF.